The present T cell receptor (beta chain) was sequenced within a study of neoadjuvant nivolumab and ipilimumab in lung cancer. General study points: Only two of four nivolumab-treated tumors gained richness and clonality by surgery.

This clone was observed a single time. Its target is not known. Profiled with immunoSEQ multiplex PCR; TCRdb holds only in-frame clones, not every one. The data hold approximately 31,000 clones, with 90% observed a single time. CDR3 size: 11 residues. CDR1 is SGHRS and CDR2 is YFSETQ in the germline V gene. Between the trimmed V and J ends, which lost 4 bases and 2 bases, there was a span of 3 bases. The sample consisted of peripheral blood, taken after neoadjuvant nivolumab, alone or with ipilimumab, at or shortly before surgery. The origin of this receptor is an adult with non-small cell lung cancer. The rearrangement joins TRBV5-1 to TRBJ2-5; no firm D call. CDR3 amino acids: CASSGQETQYF. Written as DNA, the CDR3 is TGCGCCAGCAGCGGACAAGAGACCCAGTACTTC.